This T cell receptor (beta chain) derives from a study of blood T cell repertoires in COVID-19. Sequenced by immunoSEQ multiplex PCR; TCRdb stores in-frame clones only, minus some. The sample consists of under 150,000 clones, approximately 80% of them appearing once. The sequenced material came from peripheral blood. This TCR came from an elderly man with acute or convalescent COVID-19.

The CDR3 loop reads CASSDPTGGYEQFF. CDR3 DNA sequence: TGTGCCAGCAGTGACCCGACAGGGGGTTATGAGCAGTTCTTC. The gene calls are TRBV6-1 and TRBJ2-1; 9 bases are a match to TRBD1. V trimming: 3 bases; J trimming: 8 bases; junction bases outside the gene matches: 5. Germline CDR1 MNHNS, CDR2 SASEGT. This CDR3 spans 14 amino acids.